This TCR beta chain originates from a study of T cells in Graves' hyperthyroidism and ophthalmopathy. Findings of the study overall: Most clonotypes expanded in thyroid above 0.001 were likewise present in blood.

This clonotype was counted at least ten times. Its antigen remains unknown. The CDR3 regions of TCR beta were amplified from RNA transcripts. A first-round RT-PCR of the TCR CDR3 used the HTBI primer set. MiXCR was run by TCRdb on the multiplex PCR reads, yielding one entry per CDR3 protein. The table has 700,000 or so distinct CDR3 sequences, about 15% seen once; the top ten hold approximately 12%. V lost 6 bases and J lost 4, with 12 bases in between. This CDR3 spans 13 amino acids. The specimen sequenced was blood. The origin of this receptor is a woman in her forties or fifties with Graves' ophthalmopathy. The chain has TRBV12-3 or TRBV12-4 and TRBJ1-2, with no clear D. The CDR3 region is CASSLGASYGYTF. CDR3 sequence (DNA): TGTGCCAGCAGCCTCGGAGCAAGCTATGGCTACACCTTC.